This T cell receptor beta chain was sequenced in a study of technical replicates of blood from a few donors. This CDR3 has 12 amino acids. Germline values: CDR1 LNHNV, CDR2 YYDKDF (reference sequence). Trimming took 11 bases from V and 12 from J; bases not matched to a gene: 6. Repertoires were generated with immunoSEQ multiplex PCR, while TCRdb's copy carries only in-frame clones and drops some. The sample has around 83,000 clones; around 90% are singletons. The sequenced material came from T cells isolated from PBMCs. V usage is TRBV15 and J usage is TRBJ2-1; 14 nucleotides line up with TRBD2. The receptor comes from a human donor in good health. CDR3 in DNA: TGTGCCGTCGGACTAGCGGGGGGAACGCAGTTCTTC. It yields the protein CAVGLAGGTQFF.